This TCR beta chain was captured by sequencing in a study of metastatic and nonmetastatic thyroid tumors. Regarding the study as a whole: TCR beta diversity was reportedly significantly higher in malignant thyroid tumors than benign nodules, in blood and tumor.

The sample holds many counts of this clone. Its cognate antigen is unknown. TCRdb re-called clones from the PCR reads using MiXCR. Of over 20,000 clones in the sample, around 11% were seen once. No treatment of any kind had been given to any patient before thyroid surgery. CDR1 SQVTM and CDR2 ANQGSEA come from the germline V gene. Trimming took 0 bases from V and 7 from J; bases not matched to a gene: 10. CDR3 length: 15 amino acids. The source material was blood. V gene TRBV29-1 combines with J gene TRBJ2-7, with TRBD1 identical over 9 bases. The receptor was isolated from a female donor with papillary thyroid cancer or a benign thyroid nodule (not recorded which). Some clones in this sample may be carry-over from other donors' samples. DNA for the CDR3: TGCAGCGTTGAAGAAGGGACAGGGAAAGTAGGGGAGCAGTACTTC. Its translation: CSVEEGTGKVGEQYF.